This T cell receptor (beta chain) was identified in a study of T-cell memory formation after mild COVID-19. Study overall: TCR clusters were mostly donor specific.

Study-level results: Detection of some responders pre-infection suggested pre-existing cross-reactive memory T cells participated. Mainly CM and EM harbored the contracting CD4+ clones; mainly EMRA harbored the CD8+ ones. Clones shrinking from day 15 to 85 showed even CD4/CD8 mixes; later expanders tilted CD4+.

Per the germline V gene, CDR1 is LGHNA and CDR2 is YSLEER. There are 14 residues in the CDR3. V dropped 0 bases and J dropped 4 bases, with 6 bases sitting between them. TCRdb used MiXCR to reprocess the 5' RACE reads, holding one entry per CDR3 protein. The sample records 150,000 to 200,000 distinct CDR3 sequences, roughly 12% being singletons. With regard to this clonotype: The antigen is undetermined.

The specimen sequenced was PBMCs or a T cell subset sorted from them (not recorded which). The chain links TRBV4-3 to TRBJ2-2; TRBD1 might be the D (6 bases). This receptor was obtained from a man between 18 and 35 years old who had mild COVID-19 (a few samples of this study predate the infection). Cell type and time point are not known. In nucleotides, the CDR3 is TGCGCCAGCAGCCAAGAGGGGGCCACCGGGGAGCTGTTTTTT. Encoded protein: CASSQEGATGELFF.